This passage covers 6 T cell receptor beta chains from one sample sequenced in a study of CD8 T cells in Susac syndrome. An input of about 0.45 to 1 ug of RNA was subjected to reverse transcription using random hexamers. MiXCR, applied by TCRdb to the immunoSEQ multiplex PCR reads, yields one record per CDR3 protein. The sample includes 100,000 to 150,000 distinct CDR3 sequences, roughly 94% of them seen just once. Sequencing was done on a sample of CD4+ T cells from PBMCs. The receptors originated from a human donor in good health.

The V call is TRBV7-2, the J call TRBJ2-3; 8 bases are shared with TRBD2. The J segment lost 2 bases and the V segment lost 1 base, leaving 8 bases of the junction unmatched. This CDR3 contains 17 residues. From germline, CDR1 is SGHTA and CDR2 FQGNSA. CDR3 DNA: TGTGCCAGCAGCTTAGTTTTTCGGACTAGCAACACAGATACGCAGTATTTT. Translation gives CASSLVFRTSNTDTQYF.

The chain is built from TRBV7-9 and TRBJ2-2; the match to TRBD1 covers 10 bases. V shed 5 bases, J shed 2 bases, and the junction held 5 bases outside the gene matches. The CDR3 has 16 amino acids. CDR1 SEHNR and CDR2 FQNEAQ come from the germline V gene (reference sequence). The CDR3 region has the DNA TGTGCCAGCAGCCCGCGGACAGGGGGTAACACCGGGGAGCTGTTTTTT. This sequence encodes CASSPRTGGNTGELFF.

The genes are TRBV7-8 and TRBJ1-6, with 9 bases fitting TRBD1. The CDR3 consists of 14 residues. The trim removed 5 bases at V and 6 bases at J, leaving 2 bases unmatched. Germline-derived CDR1 and CDR2 are SGHVS and FQNEAQ. In DNA, the CDR3 is TGTGCCAGCAGCGTGGACAGGGGTAATTCACCCCTCCACTTT. Its protein product is CASSVDRGNSPLHF.

CDR3 in DNA: TGTGCCAGCAGTTTTAATCCGGGACAGGGTTGGGACAAAAACATTCAGTACTTC. It yields the protein CASSFNPGQGWDKNIQYF. The chain links TRBV28 to TRBJ2-4, with TRBD1 matching over 9 bases. V lost 3 bases and J lost 3; bases outside the gene matches: 12. The CDR3 length is 18 residues. Germline V gives CDR1 MDHEN, CDR2 SYDVKM.

This chain joins TRBV30 and TRBJ1-1; D gene ambiguous. V was cut by 2 bases and J by 0 bases, with 13 bases left in between. Per germline, CDR1 GTSNPN and CDR2 SVGIG (reference sequence). This CDR3 region has 15 residues. Here the CDR3 reads CAWSRGQAVNTEAFF. CDR3 in DNA: TGTGCCTGGAGTAGAGGGCAGGCTGTGAACACTGAAGCTTTCTTT.

This sequence joins TRBV27 and TRBJ2-2, with D perhaps matching TRBD1 (6 bases). The V gene's germline CDR1 is MNHEY and CDR2 SMNVEV (reference sequence). Deletions cut 5 bases from V and 2 bases from J, with 21 bases between. The CDR3 sequence is 18 residues long. The DNA for the CDR3 is TGTGCCAGCAGTATCCCCGGGACACTCTCCATTAACACCGGGGAGCTGTTTTTT. Its translation: CASSIPGTLSINTGELFF.